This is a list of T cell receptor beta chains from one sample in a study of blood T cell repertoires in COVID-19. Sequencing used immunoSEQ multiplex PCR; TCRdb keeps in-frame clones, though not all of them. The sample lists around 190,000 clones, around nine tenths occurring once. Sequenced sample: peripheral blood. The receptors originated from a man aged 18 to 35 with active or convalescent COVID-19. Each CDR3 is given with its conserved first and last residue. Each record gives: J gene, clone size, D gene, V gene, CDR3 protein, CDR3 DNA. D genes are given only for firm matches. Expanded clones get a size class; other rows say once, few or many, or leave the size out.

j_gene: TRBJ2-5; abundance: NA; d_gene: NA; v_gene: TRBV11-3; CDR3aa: CASSLAFADETQYF; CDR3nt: TGTGCCAGCAGCTTAGCCTTTGCGGATGAGACCCAGTACTTC
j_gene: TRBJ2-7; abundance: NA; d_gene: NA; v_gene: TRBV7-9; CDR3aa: CASSVGGEQYF; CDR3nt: TGTGCCAGCAGCGTTGGAGGGGAGCAGTACTTC
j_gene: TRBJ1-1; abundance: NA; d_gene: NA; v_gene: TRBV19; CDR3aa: CATHSGVEAFF; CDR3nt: TGTGCCACGCACTCCGGGGTTGAAGCTTTCTTT
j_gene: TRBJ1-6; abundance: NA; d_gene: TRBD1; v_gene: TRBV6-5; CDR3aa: CASSPLMGQNSPLHF; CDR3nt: TGTGCCAGCAGCCCCCTGATGGGACAGAATTCACCCCTCCACTTT
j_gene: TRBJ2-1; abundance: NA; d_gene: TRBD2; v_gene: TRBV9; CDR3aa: CASSPGTSGRARNEQFF; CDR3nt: TGTGCCAGCAGCCCCGGGACTAGCGGGAGGGCCCGTAATGAGCAGTTCTTC
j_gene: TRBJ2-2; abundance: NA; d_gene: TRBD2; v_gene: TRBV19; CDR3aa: CASSSRFGLAGVSNTGELFF; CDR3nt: TGTGCCAGTAGTAGTCGGTTTGGTCTAGCGGGTGTTTCGAACACCGGGGAGCTGTTTTTT
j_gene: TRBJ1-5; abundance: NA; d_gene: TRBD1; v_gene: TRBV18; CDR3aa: CASSPTGTGNRPQHF; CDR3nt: TGTGCCAGCTCACCAACCGGGACAGGGAATAGGCCCCAGCATTTT
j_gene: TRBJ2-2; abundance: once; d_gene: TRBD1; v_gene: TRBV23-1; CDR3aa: CASSGRGRTGELFF; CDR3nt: TGCGCCAGCAGTGGTAGGGGGCGCACCGGGGAGCTGTTTTTT
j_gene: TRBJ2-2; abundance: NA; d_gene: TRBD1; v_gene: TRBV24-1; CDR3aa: CATSDPRTGGTGELFF; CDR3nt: TGTGCCACCAGTGACCCAAGGACAGGGGGCACCGGGGAGCTGTTTTTT
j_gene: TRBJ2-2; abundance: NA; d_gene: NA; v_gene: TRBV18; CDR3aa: CASSPREQGNTGELFF; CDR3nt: TGTGCCAGCTCACCACGGGAACAGGGGAACACCGGGGAGCTGTTTTTT
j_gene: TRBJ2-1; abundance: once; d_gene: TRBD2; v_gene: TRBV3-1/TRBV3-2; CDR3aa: CASSNERGNYNEQFF; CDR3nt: TGTGCCAGCAGCAACGAGCGGGGCAACTACAATGAGCAGTTCTTC
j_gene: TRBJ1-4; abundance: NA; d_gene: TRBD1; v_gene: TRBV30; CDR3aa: CAWSSGTGNEKLFF; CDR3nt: TGTGCCTGGAGCTCCGGGACAGGGAATGAAAAACTGTTTTTT
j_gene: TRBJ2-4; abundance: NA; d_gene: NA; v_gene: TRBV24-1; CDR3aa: CATSAADGAKNIQYF; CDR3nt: TGTGCCACCAGTGCTGCGGATGGGGCCAAAAACATTCAGTACTTC
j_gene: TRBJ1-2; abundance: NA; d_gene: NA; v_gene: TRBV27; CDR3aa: CASSLNNNYGYTF; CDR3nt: TGTGCCAGCAGTTTAAACAACAACTATGGCTACACCTTC
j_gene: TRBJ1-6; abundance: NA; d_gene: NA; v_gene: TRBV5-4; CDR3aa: CASSLRQINSPLHF; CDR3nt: TGTGCCAGCAGCTTAAGACAGATTAATTCACCCCTCCACTTT
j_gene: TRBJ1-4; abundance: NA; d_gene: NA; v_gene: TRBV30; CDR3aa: CAWDRANEKLFF; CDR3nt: TGTGCCTGGGACCGGGCTAATGAAAAACTGTTTTTT
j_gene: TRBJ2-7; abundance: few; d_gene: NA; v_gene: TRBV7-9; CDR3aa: CASSLVASLHSYEQYF; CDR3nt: TGTGCCAGCAGCTTAGTTGCCAGTCTCCACTCCTACGAGCAGTACTTC
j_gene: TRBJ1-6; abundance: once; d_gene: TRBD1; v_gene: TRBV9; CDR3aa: CASSADQGGSSFSPLHF; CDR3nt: TGTGCCAGCAGCGCCGACCAAGGGGGCAGTTCCTTCTCACCCCTCCACTTT
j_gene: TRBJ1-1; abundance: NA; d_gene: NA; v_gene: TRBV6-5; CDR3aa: CASSLSGVAAPEAFF; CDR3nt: TGTGCCAGCAGCCTATCCGGGGTTGCCGCCCCTGAAGCTTTCTTT
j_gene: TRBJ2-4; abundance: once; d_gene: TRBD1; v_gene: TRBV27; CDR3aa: CASSTAAGQGNIQYF; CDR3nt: TGTGCCAGCAGTACAGCAGCGGGACAGGGCAACATTCAGTACTTC
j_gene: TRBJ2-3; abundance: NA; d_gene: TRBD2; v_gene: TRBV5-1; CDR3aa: CASSWGTSGSGTDTQYF; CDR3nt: TGCGCCAGCAGCTGGGGGACTAGCGGGAGCGGCACAGATACGCAGTATTTT
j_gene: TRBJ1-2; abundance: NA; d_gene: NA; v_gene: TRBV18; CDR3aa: CASSPVDSYYGYTF; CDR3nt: TGTGCCAGCTCACCAGTCGACAGCTACTATGGCTACACCTTC
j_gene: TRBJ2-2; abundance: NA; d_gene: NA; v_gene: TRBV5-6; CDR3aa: CASSLSRLGELFF; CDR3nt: TGTGCCAGCAGCTTGAGCCGCCTCGGGGAGCTGTTTTTT
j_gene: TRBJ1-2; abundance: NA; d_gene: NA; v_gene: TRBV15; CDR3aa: CATSRKSVEYTDGYTF; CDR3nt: TGTGCCACCAGCAGAAAGAGTGTAGAGTATACGGATGGCTACACCTTC
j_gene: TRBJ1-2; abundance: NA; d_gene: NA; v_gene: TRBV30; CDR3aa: CAWSVSGAGYTF; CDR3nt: TGTGCCTGGAGTGTTTCAGGGGCTGGCTACACCTTC
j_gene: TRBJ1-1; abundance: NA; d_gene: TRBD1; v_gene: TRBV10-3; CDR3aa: CAARQGTEAFF; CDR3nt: TGTGCCGCGAGACAGGGCACTGAAGCTTTCTTT
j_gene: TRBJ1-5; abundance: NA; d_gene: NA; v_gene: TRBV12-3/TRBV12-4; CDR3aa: CASSRGRDQPQHF; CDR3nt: TGTGCCAGCAGCCGGGGGAGGGATCAGCCCCAGCATTTT
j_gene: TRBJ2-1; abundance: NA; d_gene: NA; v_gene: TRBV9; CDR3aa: CASSFTGGPEQFF; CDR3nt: TGTGCCAGCAGCTTTACAGGCGGCCCTGAGCAGTTCTTC
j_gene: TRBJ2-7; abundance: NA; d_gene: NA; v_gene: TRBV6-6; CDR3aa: CASSPPYNRPPYEQYF; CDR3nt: TGTGCCAGCAGTCCCCCGTATAACAGGCCCCCCTACGAGCAGTACTTC
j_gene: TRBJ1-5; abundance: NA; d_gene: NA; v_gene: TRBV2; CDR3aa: CASSRNGADQPQHF; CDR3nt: TGTGCCAGCAGTCGAAACGGCGCGGATCAGCCCCAGCATTTT
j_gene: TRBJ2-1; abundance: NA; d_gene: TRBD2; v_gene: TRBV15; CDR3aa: CATSRGGGSYNEQFF; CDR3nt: TGTGCCACCAGCAGAGGCGGGGGCTCCTACAATGAGCAGTTCTTC
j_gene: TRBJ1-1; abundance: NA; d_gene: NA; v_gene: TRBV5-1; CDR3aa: CASSLGVRSPNTEAFF; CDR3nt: TGCGCCAGCAGCTTGGGAGTCCGGAGCCCAAACACTGAAGCTTTCTTT
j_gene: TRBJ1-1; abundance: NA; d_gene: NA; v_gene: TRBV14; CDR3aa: CASSQDWQTEAFF; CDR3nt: TGTGCCAGCAGCCAAGATTGGCAGACTGAAGCTTTCTTT
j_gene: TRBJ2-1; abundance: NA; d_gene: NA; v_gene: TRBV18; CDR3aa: CASSLHPTLAANEQFF; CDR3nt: TGTGCCAGCTCACTCCACCCGACTCTGGCGGCCAATGAGCAGTTCTTC